This T cell receptor (beta chain) was sequenced in a study of cytomegalovirus exposure and HLA in healthy donors. For the study at large: Samples from HLA-typed donors yielded 65 million to 85 million unique TCRs in an early data release. Among the approximately 370 donors who were genotyped, 81% fell in the genetic ancestry cluster that is associated with self-reported Caucasian donors.

For this clone: Its antigen is unknown.

Broader study findings: An analysis done earlier found most TCR beta V segments productive about 87% or about 30% of the time.

Germline loops: CDR1 SGHRS, CDR2 YFSETQ. V gave up 4 bases and J gave up 4 bases; unmatched junction bases: 11. This CDR3 has 16 residues. A multiplex PCR was run with 60 Vbeta primers and 13 Jbeta primers. Using immunoSEQ multiplex PCR, the repertoire was profiled, and TCRdb retains in-frame clones only, with some absent. The sample shows almost 200,000 clones, roughly 85% of them seen only once. The genes are TRBV5-1 and TRBJ2-7; 10 positions agree with TRBD2. Sequencing was performed on PBMCs. The receptor's source is a woman in her thirties in good health and CMV-seropositive. CDR3: CASSPRGRAGGYEQYF. CDR3 nucleotides: TGCGCCAGCAGCCCGCGGGGTAGAGCGGGGGGGTACGAGCAGTACTTC.